Following are 27 T cell receptor beta chains from one sample sequenced in a study of PD-1 blockade in classical Hodgkin lymphoma. Each patient experienced a relapse that followed autologous stem cell transplantation, and brentuximab vedotin exposure varied. Generated by immunoSEQ multiplex PCR, the TCRdb table keeps only in-frame clones and is missing some. The sample lists 100,000 to 130,000 clones; approximately 90% were seen once. This sample comprised peripheral blood mononuclear cells (PBMCs), obtained before the second cycle of nivolumab. These receptors were taken from a human donor with classical Hodgkin lymphoma.

V usage is TRBV7-9 and J usage is TRBJ2-7; D remains unclear. V was clipped by 2 bases and J by 6 bases, with 8 bases between them. Germline CDR1 and CDR2: SEHNR and FQNEAQ (reference sequence). This CDR3 region has 12 residues. This CDR3 reads CASSLSDGEQYF. In nucleotides, the CDR3 is TGTGCCAGCAGCTTATCAGATGGCGAGCAGTACTTC.

The chain uses TRBV4-2 and TRBJ2-3, with TRBD2 matching 11 bases. The V segment lost 4 bases and the J segment 2 bases; nucleotides outside the gene matches: 5. CDR1 LGHNA and CDR2 YNFKEQ come from the germline V gene. This CDR3 comprises 16 residues. The CDR3 region has the DNA TGTGCCAGCAGCCCCAAGGGACTAGCGGACACAGATACGCAGTATTTT. Its protein product is CASSPKGLADTDTQYF.

The chain has TRBV6-6 and TRBJ1-1; D uncertain. The CDR3 runs 13 residues. Germline V gives CDR1 MNHNY, CDR2 SVGAGI (reference sequence). V was trimmed by 6 bases and J by 0 bases, leaving 8 bases between them. CDR3 residues: CASRQLLNTEAFF. CDR3 sequence (DNA): TGTGCCAGCAGACAGTTACTGAACACTGAAGCTTTCTTT.

The genes are TRBV4-1 and TRBJ1-3; no clear D. Germline CDR1 MGHRA, CDR2 YSYEKL. Trimming removed 4 bases at V and 2 bases at J, with 12 bases between. CDR3 length: 15 amino acids. CDR3 nucleotide sequence: TGCGCCAGCAGCCCGATCGAGGGAACTGGAAACACCATATATTTT. It yields the protein CASSPIEGTGNTIYF.

The chain has TRBV15 and TRBJ2-1; 7 nucleotides match TRBD2. V was pared by 3 bases and J by 0 bases, with 5 bases of the junction left unmatched. Germline CDR1 and CDR2: LNHNV and YYDKDF (reference sequence). The CDR3 is 16 residues long. The DNA for the CDR3 is TGTGCCACCAGCAGGGCTAGCGGTAGCTCCTACAATGAGCAGTTCTTC. As protein: CATSRASGSSYNEQFF.

The V call is TRBV9, the J call TRBJ2-1; 7 nucleotides align to TRBD1. Germline trimming cut 3 bases from V and 7 bases from J; bases unmatched to any gene: 16. Germline loops: CDR1 SGDLS, CDR2 YYNGEE. There are 17 residues in the CDR3. CDR3 DNA: TGTGCCAGCAGCGCGGGCTCAGGGGGACCGTTGCTTAATGAGCAGTTCTTC. Translated, it gives CASSAGSGGPLLNEQFF.

The chain couples TRBV6-5 to TRBJ1-1; D gene uncertain. This CDR3 is built from 13 residues. Germline CDR1 and CDR2: MNHEY and SVGAGI. Trimming removed 2 bases at V and 1 base at J, with 5 bases between. The CDR3 sequence is CASSYDGNTEAFF. The CDR3 DNA is TGTGCCAGCAGTTACGACGGGAACACTGAAGCTTTCTTT.

A single count supports this clone. The chain combines TRBV10-1 with TRBJ2-7; TRBD2 aligns across 11 bases. V gave up 2 bases and J gave up 4 bases; unmatched junction bases: 1. CDR1 WNHNN and CDR2 SYGVQD come from the germline V gene (reference sequence). This CDR3 is built from 14 residues. CDR3 residues: CASSEVAGGYEQYF. The CDR3 region has the DNA TGCGCCAGCAGTGAGGTAGCGGGAGGGTACGAGCAGTACTTC.

This clone was seen just once. The chain links TRBV5-1 to TRBJ2-3, with a possible D match to TRBD2 (5 bases). The CDR3 length is 16 residues. Germline V gives CDR1 SGHRS, CDR2 YFSETQ. V was pared by 4 bases and J by 4 bases, with 19 bases between. The DNA for the CDR3 is TGCGCCAGCAGCCAAGGACTCTTTGAGAGGTCAGATACGCAGTATTTT. Protein: CASSQGLFERSDTQYF.

The CDR3 DNA reads TGTGCCAGTAGTATAGTCGGGCCACCAGATACGCAGTATTTT. Protein sequence: CASSIVGPPDTQYF. This rearrangement joins TRBV19 to TRBJ2-3, with D hard to call. The germline V and J ends were trimmed by 1 base and 4 bases, with 9 bases remaining between them. The CDR3 extends over 14 amino acids. CDR1 is LNHDA and CDR2 is SQIVND in the germline V gene (reference sequence).

J is TRBJ2-5 and V is TRBV7-2; the match to TRBD2 covers 8 bases. Looked up from germline, CDR1 is SGHTA and CDR2 is FQGNSA. The CDR3 is 17 amino acids. The V gene end was trimmed by 5 bases and the J gene end by 4 bases; junction bases not matched to a gene: 15. CDR3 sequence: CASSKGGASGYGETQYF. CDR3 nucleotides: TGTGCCAGCAGCAAGGGAGGGGCTAGCGGGTATGGAGAGACCCAGTACTTC.

The J gene is TRBJ2-7, the V gene TRBV7-2, with TRBD2 identical over 13 bases. CDR1 is SGHTA, CDR2 FQGNSA, per germline. The V gene end was trimmed by 5 bases and the J gene end by 1 base; junction bases not matched to a gene: 8. There are 17 residues in the CDR3. The CDR3 here is CASSVGLAGSISYEQYF. The CDR3 coding sequence is TGTGCCAGCAGCGTGGGACTAGCGGGGTCTATTTCCTACGAGCAGTACTTC.

This clone was detected only once. The chain couples TRBV7-2 to TRBJ1-5, with D maybe TRBD1 (6 bases). Looked up from germline, CDR1 is SGHTA and CDR2 is FQGNSA. The CDR3 extends over 15 amino acids. The V end lost 3 bases, the J end lost 0 bases, and 9 bases lay between the germline ends. CDR3: CASSFGQHSNQPQHF. The CDR3 region has the DNA TGTGCCAGCAGCTTCGGACAGCATAGCAATCAGCCCCAGCATTTT. Using reference TRBV7-2 and TRBJ1-5 for the parts outside the CDR3, the full variable domain is GAGVSQSPSNKVTEKGKDVELRCDPISGHTALYWYRQSLGQGLEFLIYFQGNSAPDKSGLPSDRFSAERTGGSVSTLTIQRTQQEDSAVYLCASSFGQHSNQPQHFGDGTRLSIL.

As DNA, the CDR3 is TGTGCCAGCAGTTTCAGTAATGGGCAGTTCGCGACCTACGAGCAGTACTTC. Encoded protein: CASSFSNGQFATYEQYF. V and J are TRBV27 and TRBJ2-7; no definite D call. Germline loops: CDR1 MNHEY, CDR2 SMNVEV (reference sequence). The germline V and J ends were trimmed by 3 bases and 2 bases, with 20 bases remaining between them. This CDR3 is built from 17 residues.

This rearrangement joins TRBV5-4 to TRBJ2-3, with a weak D call TRBD2 (6 bases). The CDR3 totals 16 residues. The V end was cut by 0 bases, the J end by 0 bases, with 11 bases between. Germline CDR1 and CDR2: SGHNT and YYREEE (reference sequence). The CDR3 DNA reads TGTGCCAGCAGCTTGGGTCTGGGACTCAGCACAGATACGCAGTATTTT. Translation gives CASSLGLGLSTDTQYF.

The chain uses TRBV11-2 and TRBJ2-6; 14 nucleotides align to TRBD2. The CDR3 runs 20 residues. Germline lookup yields CDR1 SGHAT and CDR2 FQNNGV. V lost 0 bases and J lost 0; bases outside the gene matches: 4. DNA for the CDR3: TGTGCCAGCAGCTTAGAGGGACTAGCGGGAGACTACTCTGGGGCCAACGTCCTGACTTTC. Its protein is CASSLEGLAGDYSGANVLTF.

A remark on this clone: The germline gene is not matched at one end of the junction; a read error may be the cause. This sample includes further DNA sequences coding for the same CDR3. This chain connects TRBV27 to TRBJ2-7; the D gene is possibly TRBD1 (5 bases). The CDR3 is made up of 14 amino acids. Germline V gene data show CDR1 as MNHEY and CDR2 as SMNVEV (reference sequence). CDR3 residues: CASSFAGAPYEQYF. DNA of the CDR3: TGTGCCAGCAGTTTTGCTGGGGCTCCCTATGAGCAGTACTTC.

The chain has TRBV5-1 and TRBJ2-7, with D hard to call. Trimming left V 7 bases short and J 4 bases short, with 15 bases between. Per germline, CDR1 SGHRS and CDR2 YFSETQ. The length of the CDR3 is 13 residues. The CDR3 spells CASRRVGVYEQYF. In DNA, the CDR3 is TGCGCCAGCCGAAGGGTGGGTGTGTACGAGCAGTACTTC.

The count of this clone is one. The rearrangement links TRBV19 to TRBJ1-2; TRBD1 agrees at 9 bases. This CDR3 has 15 amino acids. Germline V gene data show CDR1 as LNHDA and CDR2 as SQIVND (reference sequence). Germline trimming cut 2 bases from V and 0 bases from J; bases unmatched to any gene: 1. CDR3 amino acids: CASSIWDRANYGYTF. The CDR3 nucleotides read TGTGCCAGTAGTATATGGGACAGGGCTAACTATGGCTACACCTTC.

This clone was counted only a few times. The chain uses TRBV18 and TRBJ1-2; D is undetermined. Germline-derived CDR1 and CDR2 are KGHSH and LQKENI. The CDR3 extends over 15 amino acids. V lost 0 bases and J lost 7, with 15 bases in between. This CDR3 reads CASSPPLGDVRGYTF. CDR3 nucleotides: TGTGCCAGCTCACCACCTTTAGGCGACGTTCGTGGCTACACCTTC.

The V and J genes are TRBV7-2 and TRBJ1-1; D gene ambiguous. V shed 1 base and J shed 0 bases, with 12 bases lying between them. CDR1 SGHTA and CDR2 FQGNSA come from the germline V gene. This CDR3 is 16 amino acids long. CDR3 bases: TGTGCCAGCAGCTTAGATCGTCCAGCCATGAACACTGAAGCTTTCTTT. Residues: CASSLDRPAMNTEAFF.

The chain is built from TRBV18 and TRBJ2-1; D is undetermined. V was cut by 3 bases and J by 2 bases, with 11 bases left in between. This CDR3 is built from 15 residues. CDR1 KGHSH and CDR2 LQKENI come from the germline V gene. As DNA, the CDR3 is TGTGCCAGCTCACCCAGACTGGATACCTACAATGAGCAGTTCTTC. It specifies CASSPRLDTYNEQFF.

The chain joins TRBV10-3 to TRBJ1-5; D is undetermined. The germline V gene encodes CDR1 ENHRY and CDR2 SYGVKD. Deletions cut 3 bases from V and 3 bases from J, with 12 bases between. The length of the CDR3 is 15 residues. The CDR3 DNA reads TGTGCCATCAGTGATGGGTCTCCCGCCAATCAGCCCCAGCATTTT. Its protein is CAISDGSPANQPQHF.

The rearrangement joins TRBV5-5 to TRBJ2-2; D is possibly TRBD1 (5 bases). The germline V and J ends were trimmed by 0 bases and 4 bases, with 10 bases remaining between them. The CDR3 length is 15 residues. Germline values: CDR1 SGHKS, CDR2 YYEKEE (reference sequence). CDR3 sequence (DNA): TGTGCCAGCAGCTTGGGACAGCTCACCACCGGGGAGCTGTTTTTT. Protein: CASSLGQLTTGELFF.

The rearrangement uses TRBV7-2 and TRBJ2-7, with unresolved D. The CDR3 runs to 15 residues. CDR1 and CDR2 from the germline V gene are SGHTA and FQGNSA. Trimming removed 2 bases from V and 5 bases from J, with 16 bases in between. The CDR3 region has the DNA TGTGCCAGCAGCTTAATACTGGGAACCAGCCACGAGCAGTACTTC. Translating it yields CASSLILGTSHEQYF.

The rearrangement links TRBV11-3 to TRBJ1-1; 7 bases align to TRBD1. The V segment lost 4 bases and the J segment 5 bases; nucleotides outside the gene matches: 7. Germline-derived CDR1 and CDR2 are SGHNT and YENEEA. The CDR3 has 14 residues. The CDR3: CASSSGDSRTEAFF. Here the CDR3 DNA reads TGTGCCAGCAGCTCTGGGGACAGTCGTACTGAAGCTTTCTTT.

The V call is TRBV10-2, the J call TRBJ2-4; TRBD2 agrees at 7 bases. The CDR3 is 14 amino acids. Germline V gene sequence: CDR1 WSHSY, CDR2 SAAADI. The V segment lost 6 bases and the J segment 5 bases; nucleotides outside the gene matches: 7. This CDR3 is CASRGSGGENIQYF. As DNA, the CDR3 is TGCGCCAGCAGGGGGTCGGGAGGTGAAAACATTCAGTACTTC.